A few counts support the clone carrying this T cell receptor (beta chain). V trimming: 8 bases; J trimming: 6 bases; junction bases outside the gene matches: 8. Germline V gives CDR1 LGHNA, CDR2 YNFKEQ. The CDR3 loop spans 13 amino acids. The sample originates from a study of blood T cell repertoires in COVID-19. The protocol was immunoSEQ multiplex PCR, while the TCRdb copy is restricted to in-frame clones and leaves out a portion. The sample comprises approximately 280,000 clones, about nine tenths of which are singletons, and under 15% rests with the top ten. This TCR derives from an older woman with acute or convalescent COVID-19. Sequenced sample: peripheral blood. The chain couples TRBV4-2 to TRBJ2-7; 9 bases agree with TRBD1. CDR3 in DNA: TGTGCCAGCCGTCCCGGGACAGGGCGCGAGCAGTACTTC. Amino acids: CASRPGTGREQYF.